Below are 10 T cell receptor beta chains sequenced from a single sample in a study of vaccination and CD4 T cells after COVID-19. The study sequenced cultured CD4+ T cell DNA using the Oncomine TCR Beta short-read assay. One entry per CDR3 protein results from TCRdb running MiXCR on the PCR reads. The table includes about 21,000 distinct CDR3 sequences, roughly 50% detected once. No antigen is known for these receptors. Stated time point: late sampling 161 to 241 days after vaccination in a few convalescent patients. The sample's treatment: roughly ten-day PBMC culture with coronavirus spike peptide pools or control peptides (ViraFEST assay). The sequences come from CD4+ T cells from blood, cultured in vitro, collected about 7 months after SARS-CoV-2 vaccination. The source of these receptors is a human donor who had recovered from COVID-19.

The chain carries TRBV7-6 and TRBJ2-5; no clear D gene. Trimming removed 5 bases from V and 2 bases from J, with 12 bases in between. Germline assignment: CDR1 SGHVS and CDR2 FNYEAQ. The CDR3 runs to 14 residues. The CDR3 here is CASSRTETQETQYF. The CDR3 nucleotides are TGTGCCAGCAGCCGTACAGAAACTCAAGAGACCCAGTACTTC.

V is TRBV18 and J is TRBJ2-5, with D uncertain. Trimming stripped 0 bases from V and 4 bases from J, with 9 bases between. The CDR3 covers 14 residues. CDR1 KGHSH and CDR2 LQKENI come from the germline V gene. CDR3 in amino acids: CASSPPGTSETQYF. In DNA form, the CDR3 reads TGTGCCAGCTCACCACCGGGCACCTCAGAGACCCAGTACTTC.

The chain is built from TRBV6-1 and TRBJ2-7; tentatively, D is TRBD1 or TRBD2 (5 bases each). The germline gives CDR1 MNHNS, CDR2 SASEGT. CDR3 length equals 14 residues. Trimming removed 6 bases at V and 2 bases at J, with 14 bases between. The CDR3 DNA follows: TGTGCCAGCAGGAAGGTCGGGGCTCCCTACGAGCAGTACTTC. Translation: CASRKVGAPYEQYF.

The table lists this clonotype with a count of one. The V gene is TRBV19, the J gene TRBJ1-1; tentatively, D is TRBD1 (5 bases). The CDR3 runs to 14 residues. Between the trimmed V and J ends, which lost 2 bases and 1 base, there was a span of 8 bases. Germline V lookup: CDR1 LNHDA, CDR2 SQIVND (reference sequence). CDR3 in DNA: TGTGCCAGTAGTATACCTAGGGGGAACACTGAAGCTTTCTTT. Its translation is CASSIPRGNTEAFF.

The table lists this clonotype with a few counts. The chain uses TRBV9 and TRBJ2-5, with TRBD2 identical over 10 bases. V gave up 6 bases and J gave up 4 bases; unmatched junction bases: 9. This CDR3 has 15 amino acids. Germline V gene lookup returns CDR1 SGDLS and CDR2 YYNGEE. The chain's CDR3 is CASTPIAGGLETQYF. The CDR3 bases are TGTGCCAGCACCCCGATAGCGGGAGGTTTAGAGACCCAGTACTTC.

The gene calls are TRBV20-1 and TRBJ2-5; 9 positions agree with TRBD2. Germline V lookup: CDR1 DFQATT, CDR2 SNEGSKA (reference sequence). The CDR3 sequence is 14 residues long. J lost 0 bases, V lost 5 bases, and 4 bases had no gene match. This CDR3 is CSALAGAHQETQYF. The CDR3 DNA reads TGCAGTGCTTTAGCGGGGGCCCACCAAGAGACCCAGTACTTC.

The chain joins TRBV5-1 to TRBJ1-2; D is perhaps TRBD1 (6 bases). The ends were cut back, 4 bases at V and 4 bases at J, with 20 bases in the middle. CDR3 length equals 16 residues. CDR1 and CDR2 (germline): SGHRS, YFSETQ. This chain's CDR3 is CASSAGRQVEGYGYTF. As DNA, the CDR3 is TGCGCCAGCAGCGCCGGGCGACAGGTAGAGGGCTATGGCTACACCTTC.

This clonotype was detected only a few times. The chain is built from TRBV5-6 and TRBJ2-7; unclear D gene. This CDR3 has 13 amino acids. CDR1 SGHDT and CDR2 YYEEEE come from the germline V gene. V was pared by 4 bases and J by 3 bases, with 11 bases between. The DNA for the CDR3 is TGTGCCAGCAGCCCCGGGCGGAGCTACGAGCAGTACTTC. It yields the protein CASSPGRSYEQYF.

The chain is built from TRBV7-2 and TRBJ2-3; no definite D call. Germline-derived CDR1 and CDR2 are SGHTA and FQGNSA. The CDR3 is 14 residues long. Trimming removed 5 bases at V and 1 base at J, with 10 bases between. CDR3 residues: CASSRDWGTDTQYF. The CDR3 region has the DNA TGTGCCAGCAGCCGTGATTGGGGCACAGATACGCAGTATTTT.

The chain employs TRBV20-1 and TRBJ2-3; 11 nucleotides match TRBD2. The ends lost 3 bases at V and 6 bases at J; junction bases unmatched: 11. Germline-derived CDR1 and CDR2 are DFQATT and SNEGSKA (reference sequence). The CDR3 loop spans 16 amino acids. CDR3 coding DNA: TGCAGTGCTAGTCGTATAGCGGGAGGGCCTTCCGATACGCAGTATTTT. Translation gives CSASRIAGGPSDTQYF.